The sequence of this T cell receptor (beta chain) was determined in a study of blood T cells in healthy people across ages. Concerning this clonotype itself: Its antigen is not identified.

Study observations and caveats: Per million T cells, TCR beta diversity dropped roughly linearly as age increased.

A J-beta primer mix and a sample-barcoded 5' primer were used in a second PCR of about 6 to 12 cycles. Every single cDNA molecule received a tag from a template-switch adaptor with 12 random nucleotides. Every individual sample yielded 3 million or more paired-end reads (each containing CDR3). Each CDR3 protein gets one entry after TCRdb re-called the 5' RACE reads with MiXCR. The data contain over 300,000 distinct CDR3 sequences, 50% to 60% of them singletons. This CDR3 comprises 13 residues. The germline V gene encodes CDR1 MNHNY and CDR2 SVGAGI (reference sequence). This TCR came from a man aged 55 to 69 in good health. Sequencing was done on a sample of blood. V usage is TRBV6-6 and J usage is TRBJ2-1; D unclear. The J call may not be correct, given that the DNA end is closer to TRBJ2-7. The CDR3 DNA reads TGTGCCAGCAGTCGAGACGCAGCCTACGAGCAGTACTTC. Translated, it gives CASSRDAAYEQYF.